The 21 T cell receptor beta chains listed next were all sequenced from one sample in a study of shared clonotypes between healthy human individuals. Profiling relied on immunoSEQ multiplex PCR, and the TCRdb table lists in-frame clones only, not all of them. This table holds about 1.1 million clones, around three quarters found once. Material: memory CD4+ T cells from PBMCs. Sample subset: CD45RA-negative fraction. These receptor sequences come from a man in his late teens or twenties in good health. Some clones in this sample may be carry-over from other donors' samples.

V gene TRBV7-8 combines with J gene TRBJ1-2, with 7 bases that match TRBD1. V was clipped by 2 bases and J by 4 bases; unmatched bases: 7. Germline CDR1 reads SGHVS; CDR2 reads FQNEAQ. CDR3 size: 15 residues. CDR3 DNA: TGTGCCAGCAGCTTAATGGCCTGGGACAGCTATGGCTACACCTTC. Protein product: CASSLMAWDSYGYTF.

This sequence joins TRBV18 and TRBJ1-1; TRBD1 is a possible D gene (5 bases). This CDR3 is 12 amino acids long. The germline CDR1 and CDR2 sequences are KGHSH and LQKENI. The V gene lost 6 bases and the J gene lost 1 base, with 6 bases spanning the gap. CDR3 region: CASSGPNTEAFF. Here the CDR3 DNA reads TGTGCCAGCTCGGGGCCGAACACTGAAGCTTTCTTT.

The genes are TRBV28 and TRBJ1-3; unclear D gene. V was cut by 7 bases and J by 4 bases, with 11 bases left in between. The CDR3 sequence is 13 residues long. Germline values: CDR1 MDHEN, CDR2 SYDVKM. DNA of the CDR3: TGTGCCAGCACCCTCCCCGCGGGAAACACCATATATTTT. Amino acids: CASTLPAGNTIYF. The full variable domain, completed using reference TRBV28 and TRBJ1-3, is DVKVTQSSRYLVKRTGEKVFLECVQDMDHENMFWYRQDPGLGLRLIYFSYDVKMKEKGDIPEGYSVSREKKERFSLILESASTNQTSMYLCASTLPAGNTIYFGEGSWLTVV.

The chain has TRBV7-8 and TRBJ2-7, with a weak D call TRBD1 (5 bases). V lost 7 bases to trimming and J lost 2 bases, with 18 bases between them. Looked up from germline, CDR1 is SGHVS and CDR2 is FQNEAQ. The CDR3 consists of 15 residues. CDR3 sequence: CASNPDPDRTYEQYF. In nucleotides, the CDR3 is TGTGCCAGCAATCCAGATCCCGACAGAACCTACGAGCAGTACTTC.

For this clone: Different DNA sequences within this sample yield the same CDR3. The CDR3 region has the DNA TGTGCCAGCAGCTTACGAGTCACTGAAGCTTTCTTT. Its protein product is CASSLRVTEAFF. The chain has TRBV7-2 and TRBJ1-1, with unresolved D. This CDR3 spans 12 amino acids. Germline CDR1 is SGHTA and CDR2 is FQGNSA. Trimming left V 2 bases short and J 4 bases short, with 5 bases between.

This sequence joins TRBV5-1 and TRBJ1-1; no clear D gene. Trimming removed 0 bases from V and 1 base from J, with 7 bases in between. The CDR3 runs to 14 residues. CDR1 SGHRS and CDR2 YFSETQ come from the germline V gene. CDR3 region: CASSLGHSNTEAFF. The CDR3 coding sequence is TGCGCCAGCAGCTTGGGGCACTCGAACACTGAAGCTTTCTTT. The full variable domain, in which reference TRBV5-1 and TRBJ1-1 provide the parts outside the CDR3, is KAGVTQTPRYLIKTRGQQVTLSCSPISGHRSVSWYQQTPGQGLQFLFEYFSETQRNKGNFPGRFSGRQFSNSRSEMNVSTLELGDSALYLCASSLGHSNTEAFFGQGTRLTVV.

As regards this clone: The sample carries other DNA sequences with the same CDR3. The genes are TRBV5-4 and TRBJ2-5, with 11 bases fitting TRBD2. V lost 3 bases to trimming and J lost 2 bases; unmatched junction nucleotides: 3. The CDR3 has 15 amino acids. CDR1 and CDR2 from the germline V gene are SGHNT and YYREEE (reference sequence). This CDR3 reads CASSSGTSGQETQYF. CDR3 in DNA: TGTGCCAGCAGCTCAGGGACTAGCGGACAAGAGACCCAGTACTTC.

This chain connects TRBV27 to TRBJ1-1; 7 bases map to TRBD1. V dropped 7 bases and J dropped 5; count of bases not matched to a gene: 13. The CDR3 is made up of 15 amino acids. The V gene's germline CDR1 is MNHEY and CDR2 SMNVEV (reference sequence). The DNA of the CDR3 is TGTGCCAGCAACCCCCTGGACAGGTTGGGAACTGAAGCTTTCTTT. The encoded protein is CASNPLDRLGTEAFF.

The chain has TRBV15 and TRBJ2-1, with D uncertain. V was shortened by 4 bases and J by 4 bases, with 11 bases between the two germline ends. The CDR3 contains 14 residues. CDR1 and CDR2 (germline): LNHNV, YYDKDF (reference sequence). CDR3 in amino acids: CATSNIDLYNEQFF. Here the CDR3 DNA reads TGTGCCACCAGCAATATCGACTTGTACAATGAGCAGTTCTTC.

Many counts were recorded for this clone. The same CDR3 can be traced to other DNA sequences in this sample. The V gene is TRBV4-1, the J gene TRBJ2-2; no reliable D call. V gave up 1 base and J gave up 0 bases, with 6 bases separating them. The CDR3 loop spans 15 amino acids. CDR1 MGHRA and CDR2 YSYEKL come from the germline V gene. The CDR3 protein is CASSQGLSNTGELFF. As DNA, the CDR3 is TGCGCCAGCAGCCAAGGACTCTCGAACACCGGGGAGCTGTTTTTT.

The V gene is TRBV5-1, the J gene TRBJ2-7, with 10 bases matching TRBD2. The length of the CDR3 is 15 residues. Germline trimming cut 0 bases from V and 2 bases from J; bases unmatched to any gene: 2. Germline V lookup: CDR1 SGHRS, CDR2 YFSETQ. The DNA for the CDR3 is TGCGCCAGCAGCTTGGGGGGGACTAGCGCCTACGAGCAGTACTTC. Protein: CASSLGGTSAYEQYF. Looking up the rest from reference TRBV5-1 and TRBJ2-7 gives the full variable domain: KAGVTQTPRYLIKTRGQQVTLSCSPISGHRSVSWYQQTPGQGLQFLFEYFSETQRNKGNFPGRFSGRQFSNSRSEMNVSTLELGDSALYLCASSLGGTSAYEQYFGPGTRLTVT.

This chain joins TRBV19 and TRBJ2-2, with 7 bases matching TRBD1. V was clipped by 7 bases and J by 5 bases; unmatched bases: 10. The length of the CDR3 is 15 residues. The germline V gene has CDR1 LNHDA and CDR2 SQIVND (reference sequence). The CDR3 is CASTHTNRGTGELFF. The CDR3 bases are TGTGCCAGTACCCATACTAACAGGGGAACCGGGGAGCTGTTTTTT.

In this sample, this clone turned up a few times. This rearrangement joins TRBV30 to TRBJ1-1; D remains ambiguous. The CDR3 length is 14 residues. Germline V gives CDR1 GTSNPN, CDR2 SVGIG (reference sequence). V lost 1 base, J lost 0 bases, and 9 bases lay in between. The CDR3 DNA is TGTGCCTGGAGTGAAGCGAGTCTGAACACTGAAGCTTTCTTT. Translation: CAWSEASLNTEAFF.

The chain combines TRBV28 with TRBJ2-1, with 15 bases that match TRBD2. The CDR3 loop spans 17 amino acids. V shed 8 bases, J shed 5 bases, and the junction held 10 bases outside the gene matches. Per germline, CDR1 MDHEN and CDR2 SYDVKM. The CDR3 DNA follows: TGTGCCAGCCTTAGGGGACTAGCGGGAGGAACTAACAATGAGCAGTTCTTC. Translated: CASLRGLAGGTNNEQFF.

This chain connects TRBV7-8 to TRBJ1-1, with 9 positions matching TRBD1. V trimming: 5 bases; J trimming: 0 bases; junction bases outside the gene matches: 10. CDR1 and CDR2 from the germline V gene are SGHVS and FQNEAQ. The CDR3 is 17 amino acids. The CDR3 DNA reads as TGTGCCAGCAGCCGGGGACAGGGCCGCATCATGAACACTGAAGCTTTCTTT. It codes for CASSRGQGRIMNTEAFF. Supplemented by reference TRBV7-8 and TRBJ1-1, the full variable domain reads GAGVSQSPRYKVAKRGQDVALRCDPISGHVSLFWYQQALGQGPEFLTYFQNEAQLDKSGLPSDRFFAERPEGSVSTLKIQRTQQEDSAVYLCASSRGQGRIMNTEAFFGQGTRLTVV.

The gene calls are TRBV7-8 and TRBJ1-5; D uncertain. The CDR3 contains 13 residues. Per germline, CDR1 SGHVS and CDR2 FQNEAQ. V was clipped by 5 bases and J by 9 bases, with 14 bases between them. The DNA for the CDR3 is TGTGCCAGCAGCCCGGACCGCGTTCGGCCCCAGCATTTT. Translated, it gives CASSPDRVRPQHF.

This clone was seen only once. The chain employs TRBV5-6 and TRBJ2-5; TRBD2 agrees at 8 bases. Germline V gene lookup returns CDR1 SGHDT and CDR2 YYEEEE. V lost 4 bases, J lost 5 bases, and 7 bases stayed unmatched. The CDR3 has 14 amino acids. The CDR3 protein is CASSRRTSLETQYF. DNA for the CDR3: TGTGCCAGCAGCCGGCGGACTAGCTTGGAGACCCAGTACTTC.

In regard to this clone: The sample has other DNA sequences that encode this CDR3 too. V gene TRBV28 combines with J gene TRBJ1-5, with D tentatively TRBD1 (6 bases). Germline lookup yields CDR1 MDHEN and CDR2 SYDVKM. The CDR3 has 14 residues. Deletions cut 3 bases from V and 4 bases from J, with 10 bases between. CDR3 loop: CASSFGRGNQPQHF. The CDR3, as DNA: TGTGCCAGCAGTTTCGGCAGGGGAAATCAGCCCCAGCATTTT.

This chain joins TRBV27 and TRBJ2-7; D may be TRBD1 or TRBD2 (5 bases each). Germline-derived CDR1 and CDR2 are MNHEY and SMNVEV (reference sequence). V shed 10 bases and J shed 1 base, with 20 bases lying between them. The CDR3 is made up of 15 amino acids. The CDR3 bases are TGTGCCACCCCACGGGGAACAGGTCAATCCTACGAGCAGTACTTC. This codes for CATPRGTGQSYEQYF.

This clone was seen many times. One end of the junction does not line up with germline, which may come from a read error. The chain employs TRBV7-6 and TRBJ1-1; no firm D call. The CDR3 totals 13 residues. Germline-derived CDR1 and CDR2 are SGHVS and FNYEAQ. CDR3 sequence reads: CASSLDKSTGAFF. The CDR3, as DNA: TGTGCCAGCAGCTTAGACAAGTCGACTGGAGCTTTCTTT.

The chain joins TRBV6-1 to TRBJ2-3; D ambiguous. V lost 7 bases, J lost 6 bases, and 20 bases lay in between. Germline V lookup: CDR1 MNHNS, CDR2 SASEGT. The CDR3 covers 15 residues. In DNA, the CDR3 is TGTGCCAGCACCCTAATGTTGGGCGCTACTGATACGCAGTATTTT. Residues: CASTLMLGATDTQYF.